The 4 T cell receptor beta chains given below trace back to one sample, sequenced in a study of graft-versus-host responses after intestinal transplantation. Clones were read by immunoSEQ multiplex PCR, and TCRdb kept only the in-frame ones, dropping some. The profile shows over 85,000 clones, 80% to 95% of them singletons. These receptors' antigens are unknown. Sequences were derived from unstimulated CD8+ T cells sorted from spleen or lymph node cells, sampled before intestinal transplant. All receptors come from a human donor who received an intestinal transplant.

The chain employs TRBV25-1 and TRBJ2-7; the match to TRBD1 covers 7 bases. V was pared by 1 base and J by 7 bases, with 10 bases of the junction left unmatched. The CDR3 is 15 residues long. Germline lookup yields CDR1 MGHDK and CDR2 SYGVNS. This chain's CDR3 is CASSEWGTDLREQYF. CDR3 bases: TGTGCCAGCAGTGAATGGGGGACAGACCTACGGGAGCAGTACTTC.

This sequence joins TRBV9 and TRBJ2-1; D may be TRBD1 (6 bases). Trimming removed 1 base at V and 5 bases at J, with 13 bases between. The V gene's germline CDR1 is SGDLS and CDR2 YYNGEE. This CDR3 has 15 residues. The CDR3 is CASSVSGQNNNEQFF. Here the CDR3 DNA reads TGTGCCAGCAGCGTATCTGGACAGAATAACAATGAGCAGTTCTTC.

The J gene is TRBJ1-5, the V gene TRBV11-3, with D tentatively TRBD1 (5 bases). The CDR3 length is 14 residues. V shed 6 bases and J shed 0 bases, with 9 bases lying between them. The germline V gene has CDR1 SGHNT and CDR2 YENEEA. The CDR3 nucleotides read TGTGCCAGCAGGTTAACAGGTAGCAATCAGCCCCAGCATTTT. This encodes CASRLTGSNQPQHF.

The V gene is TRBV18, the J gene TRBJ2-1, with D tentatively TRBD2 (5 bases). In germline, CDR1 is KGHSH, CDR2 LQKENI. V gave up 3 bases and J gave up 13 bases, with 16 bases separating them. CDR3 length: 13 residues. For the CDR3, the DNA is TGTGCCAGCTCACCTCTTACTAGTTCCATCCAGTTCTTC. It yields the protein CASSPLTSSIQFF.